This passage covers 32 T cell receptor beta chains from one sample sequenced in a study of blood T cell repertoires in COVID-19. Method: immunoSEQ multiplex PCR; TCRdb's copy keeps in-frame clones and lacks some. The table includes roughly 220,000 clones, about 85% detected once. Sequencing was done on a sample of peripheral blood. These TCRs come from a woman between 50 and 59 years old with COVID-19, enrolled during active disease.

This chain links TRBV6-9 with TRBJ2-7, with a possible D match to TRBD1 (6 bases). CDR1 MNHGY and CDR2 SVAAGI come from the germline V gene. CDR3 length: 12 residues. The V end was cut by 9 bases, the J end by 2 bases, with 11 bases between. This CDR3 reads CASWDTTYEQYF. CDR3 sequence (DNA): TGTGCCAGTTGGGACACTACCTACGAGCAGTACTTC.

A few counts support this clone. The chain combines TRBV19 with TRBJ1-6, with TRBD1 matching 7 bases. CDR1 LNHDA and CDR2 SQIVND come from the germline V gene (reference sequence). This CDR3 has 17 residues. V shed 5 bases, J shed 0 bases, and the junction held 7 bases outside the gene matches. The CDR3 sequence: CASSPGDSRSYNSPLHF. In nucleotides, the CDR3 is TGTGCCAGTAGTCCTGGGGACAGCCGCTCCTATAATTCACCCCTCCACTTT.

The chain employs TRBV21-1 and TRBJ1-1; whether TRBD1, the table's D call, matches the DNA was not checked. TRBV21-1 constitutes a pseudogene. CDR3 length: 16 residues. CDR3: CASSFRGRSKNTEAFF. The CDR3 coding sequence is TGTGCCAGCAGTTTCAGGGGGCGGTCGAAGAACACTGAAGCTTTCTTT.

This chain uses TRBV27 with TRBJ1-6; 7 bases match TRBD1. V lost 5 bases, J lost 0 bases, and 4 bases stayed unmatched. Germline CDR1 reads MNHEY; CDR2 reads SMNVEV (reference sequence). The CDR3 is made up of 16 amino acids. The CDR3 sequence is CASSDTGDSYNSPLHF. In nucleotides, the CDR3 is TGTGCCAGCAGTGATACAGGGGACTCCTATAATTCACCCCTCCACTTT.

This chain connects TRBV6-4 to TRBJ1-2, with 9 bases lining up with TRBD1. V lost 5 bases, J lost 5 bases, and 9 bases stayed unmatched. Per germline, CDR1 MRHNA and CDR2 SNTAGT. This CDR3 is 15 amino acids long. The CDR3 sequence: CASSPGQGFGYGYTF. DNA for the CDR3: TGTGCCAGCAGTCCGGGACAGGGATTTGGTTATGGCTACACCTTC.

V usage is TRBV6-5 and J usage is TRBJ1-1; possible D gene TRBD1, 6 bases. The CDR3 runs 14 residues. V dropped 5 bases and J dropped 1 base, with 11 bases sitting between them. CDR1 and CDR2 from the germline V gene are MNHEY and SVGAGI. The CDR3 DNA sequence: TGTGCCAGCAGTAAGCCAGGGGAGAACACTGAAGCTTTCTTT. Protein: CASSKPGENTEAFF.

The rearrangement links TRBV27 to TRBJ1-3, with 7 bases lining up with TRBD1. Germline CDR1 and CDR2: MNHEY and SMNVEV (reference sequence). This CDR3 has 16 residues. Trimming at V came to 0 bases and at J to 4 bases, leaving 6 bases not matched to a gene. CDR3 in amino acids: CASSLSRTGVGNTIYF. The CDR3 nucleotides read TGTGCCAGCAGTTTATCCCGAACAGGGGTAGGAAACACCATATATTTT.

This clone was counted a single time. The CDR3 spells CASSFKQGVVSEKLFF. CDR3 DNA: TGTGCCAGCAGTTTTAAACAGGGTGTCGTGAGTGAAAAACTGTTTTTT. This chain links TRBV6-5 with TRBJ1-4; D possibly corresponds to TRBD1 (6 bases). Trimming left V 4 bases short and J 7 bases short, with 19 bases between. The germline V gene encodes CDR1 MNHEY and CDR2 SVGAGI. The CDR3 is 16 residues long.

The chain joins TRBV25-1 to TRBJ1-4; D gene unclear. CDR1 and CDR2 (germline): MGHDK, SYGVNS. The V end was cut by 8 bases, the J end by 3 bases, with 7 bases between. The CDR3 totals 12 residues. The CDR3 region has the DNA TGTGCCAGCTCGGGTCCTAATGAAAAACTGTTTTTT. This codes for CASSGPNEKLFF. Full variable domain (missing parts from reference TRBV25-1 and TRBJ1-4): EADIYQTPRYLVIGTGKKITLECSQTMGHDKMYWYQQDPGMELHLIHYSYGVNSTEKGDLSSESTVSRIRTEHFPLTLESARPSHTSQYLCASSGPNEKLFFGSGTQLSVL.

The J gene is TRBJ1-5, the V gene TRBV19; a weak D match, TRBD1 (5 bases). The CDR3 has 14 residues. CDR1 and CDR2 from the germline V gene are LNHDA and SQIVND (reference sequence). V lost 3 bases and J lost 4, with 10 bases in between. The CDR3 sequence is CASSIRGRNQPQHF. CDR3 in DNA: TGTGCCAGTAGTATTAGGGGCAGAAATCAGCCCCAGCATTTT. Variable domain in full (rest from reference TRBV19 and TRBJ1-5): DGGITQSPKYLFRKEGQNVTLSCEQNLNHDAMYWYRQDPGQGLRLIYYSQIVNDFQKGDIAEGYSVSREKKESFPLTVTSAQKNPTAFYLCASSIRGRNQPQHFGDGTRLSIL.

This clone has only one observation. The chain is built from TRBV4-1 and TRBJ2-1; 11 bases align to TRBD2. After removal of 3 bases from V and 2 bases from J, the junction contained 6 bases not matched to a gene. The CDR3 length is 17 residues. Germline V CDR1 and CDR2: MGHRA, YSYEKL. CDR3 DNA sequence: TGCGCCAGCAGCCATGAAGGACTAGCGGGTGCCTACAATGAGCAGTTCTTC. It codes for CASSHEGLAGAYNEQFF.

The chain is built from TRBV27 and TRBJ2-1, with TRBD1 matching over 9 bases. V dropped 6 bases and J dropped 4; count of bases not matched to a gene: 7. Germline lookup yields CDR1 MNHEY and CDR2 SMNVEV (reference sequence). The CDR3 is 15 amino acids. CDR3 residues: CASRHRDRVYNEQFF. In nucleotides, the CDR3 is TGTGCCAGCAGGCACCGGGACAGGGTTTACAATGAGCAGTTCTTC.

V is TRBV19 and J is TRBJ1-3; TRBD1 is a possible D gene (6 bases). Trimming took off 2 bases at V and 0 bases at J, with 20 bases between the two ends. Germline V gene data show CDR1 as LNHDA and CDR2 as SQIVND (reference sequence). The CDR3 covers 19 residues. CDR3 in DNA: TGTGCCAGTAGTATAAGCCAGGGGCTCCGTGGAATCTCTGGAAACACCATATATTTT. It yields the protein CASSISQGLRGISGNTIYF. Variable domain in full (rest from reference TRBV19 and TRBJ1-3): DGGITQSPKYLFRKEGQNVTLSCEQNLNHDAMYWYRQDPGQGLRLIYYSQIVNDFQKGDIAEGYSVSREKKESFPLTVTSAQKNPTAFYLCASSISQGLRGISGNTIYFGEGSWLTVV.

This chain joins TRBV5-1 and TRBJ2-1, with D possibly being TRBD2 (6 bases). The ends were cut back, 3 bases at V and 6 bases at J, with 16 bases in the middle. Germline V gene sequence: CDR1 SGHRS, CDR2 YFSETQ. The CDR3 is made up of 15 amino acids. The CDR3 protein is CASSSWGTEGNEQFF. The CDR3 bases are TGCGCCAGCAGCTCCTGGGGAACGGAGGGCAATGAGCAGTTCTTC.

V usage is TRBV6-2 or TRBV6-3 and J usage is TRBJ1-5, with a tentative D call TRBD1 (6 bases). Germline-derived CDR1 and CDR2 are MNHEY and SVGEGT. Trimming pared 6 bases from V and 2 bases from J, leaving 17 bases between. This CDR3 is 16 amino acids long. Written as DNA, the CDR3 is TGTGCCAGCAGCTCCGGGACATATGTCCGCAATCAGCCCCAGCATTTT. Translating gives CASSSGTYVRNQPQHF.

The chain combines TRBV5-1 with TRBJ2-7; 9 positions agree with TRBD1. The germline gives CDR1 SGHRS, CDR2 YFSETQ. The V gene end was trimmed by 4 bases and the J gene end by 2 bases; junction bases not matched to a gene: 7. The CDR3 is 15 residues long. CDR3 region: CASSAKQGATYEQYF. The DNA for the CDR3 is TGCGCCAGCAGCGCCAAACAGGGGGCCACCTACGAGCAGTACTTC.

The V call is TRBV6-6, the J call TRBJ2-2; D is possibly TRBD2 (5 bases). Germline CDR1 and CDR2: MNHNY and SVGAGI (reference sequence). CDR3 size: 13 residues. The V gene lost 6 bases and the J gene lost 2 bases, with 7 bases spanning the gap. The CDR3 bases are TGTGCCAGCAGCTGGACTAACACCGGGGAGCTGTTTTTT. This gives the protein CASSWTNTGELFF.

The V call is TRBV4-1, the J call TRBJ1-4; D is perhaps TRBD1 (6 bases). V gave up 5 bases and J gave up 4 bases, with 17 bases separating them. This CDR3 comprises 16 residues. Germline CDR1 is MGHRA and CDR2 is YSYEKL. The CDR3 DNA is TGCGCCAGCAGCTTCCTCCAGGGAGGGGGTAATGAAAAACTGTTTTTT. It is translated as CASSFLQGGGNEKLFF.

The chain carries TRBV5-8 and TRBJ1-4; D not certain. The CDR3 loop spans 16 amino acids. Trimming removed 4 bases at V and 5 bases at J, with 18 bases between. CDR1 and CDR2 from the germline V gene are SGHTS and YDEGEE. CDR3 sequence: CASSPGMGVINEKLFF. The CDR3 DNA follows: TGTGCCAGCAGCCCTGGGATGGGAGTTATAAATGAAAAACTGTTTTTT.

V usage is TRBV21-1 and J usage is TRBJ2-7; TRBD1 is the table's D call, not checked against the DNA. TRBV21-1 is a pseudogene. This CDR3 has 15 residues. This CDR3 is CASSHLDRGLYEQYV. CDR3 DNA: TGTGCCAGCAGCCACCTCGACAGGGGGCTCTACGAGCAGTACGTC.

The chain uses TRBV2 and TRBJ1-4; 8 nucleotides match TRBD1. V lost 2 bases and J lost 7; bases outside the gene matches: 3. The CDR3 has 14 amino acids. Looked up from germline, CDR1 is SNHLY and CDR2 is FYNNEI. CDR3 amino acids: CASSEWTGIEKLFF. CDR3 nucleotides: TGTGCCAGCAGTGAATGGACAGGGATTGAAAAACTGTTTTTT.

The rearrangement links TRBV11-3 to TRBJ1-1; the D is unclear. There are 13 residues in the CDR3. Trimming cost V 5 bases and J 7 bases, with 14 bases left between them. CDR1 and CDR2 from the germline V gene are SGHNT and YENEEA. This CDR3 reads CASSRGQLYEAFF. The CDR3 DNA follows: TGTGCCAGCAGCCGTGGGCAGCTATATGAAGCTTTCTTT.

The V call is TRBV19, the J call TRBJ2-2, with D perhaps matching TRBD1 (6 bases). Germline assignment: CDR1 LNHDA and CDR2 SQIVND (reference sequence). CDR3 length: 15 residues. V was cut by 7 bases and J by 6 bases, with 18 bases left in between. CDR3 residues: CASNPQGSGAGELFF. CDR3 DNA: TGTGCCAGTAACCCACAGGGTTCAGGGGCCGGGGAGCTGTTTTTT.

This chain uses TRBV27 with TRBJ2-7, with a tentative D call TRBD2 (6 bases). Germline CDR1 MNHEY, CDR2 SMNVEV (reference sequence). The V end lost 3 bases, the J end lost 1 base, and 13 bases lay between the germline ends. The CDR3 runs to 15 residues. CDR3 sequence (DNA): TGTGCCAGCAGTTTTTTGGGGACTCAATCCTACGAGCAGTACTTC. It is translated as CASSFLGTQSYEQYF.

Note on this clone: Distinct nucleotide sequences in the sample also encode this CDR3. J is TRBJ1-6 and V is TRBV25-1; D call uncertain. The germline V and J ends were trimmed by 1 base and 9 bases, with 10 bases remaining between them. The CDR3 sequence is 14 residues long. The germline V gene has CDR1 MGHDK and CDR2 SYGVNS. CDR3 nucleotides: TGTGCCAGCAGTGAATTAGGCGGAGTTTCACCCCTCCACTTT. Amino acid sequence: CASSELGGVSPLHF.

The chain joins TRBV19 to TRBJ2-1; D is unresolved. From germline, CDR1 is LNHDA and CDR2 SQIVND (reference sequence). The CDR3 consists of 15 residues. Trimming stripped 0 bases from V and 0 bases from J, with 6 bases between. The CDR3 DNA reads as TGTGCCAGTAGTATAGAGGCTGGCTCCTACAATGAGCAGTTCTTC. Its translation is CASSIEAGSYNEQFF.

This sequence joins TRBV12-5 and TRBJ1-2; the D gene is possibly TRBD1 (6 bases). Per the germline V gene, CDR1 is LGHNT and CDR2 is FRNRAP. The CDR3 sequence is 13 residues long. V dropped 0 bases and J dropped 8 bases, with 10 bases sitting between them. CDR3 coding DNA: TGTGCTAGTGGTTTGGTACAGGGTGGAGGCTACACCTTC. Translation gives CASGLVQGGGYTF.

To note about this clone: The identical CDR3 is also encoded by other nucleotide sequences in the sample. This chain connects TRBV7-3 to TRBJ2-7; D gene ambiguous. CDR1 is SGHTA, CDR2 FQGTGA, per germline. V shed 5 bases and J shed 2 bases, with 10 bases lying between them. The CDR3 spans 13 residues. CDR3 loop: CASSPGGAYEQYF. In nucleotides, the CDR3 is TGTGCCAGCAGCCCCGGTGGAGCCTACGAGCAGTACTTC.

The V and J genes are TRBV3-1 (or the pseudogene TRBV3-2) and TRBJ2-5; 8 bases fit TRBD1. The junction had 18 bases not matched to a gene; V was cut back by 1 base and J by 2 bases. The CDR3 has 20 residues. Germline CDR1 LGHDT, CDR2 YNNKEL (reference sequence). The CDR3 DNA reads as TGTGCCAGCAGCCAAGGGCGCGGACGGGCAGGGGGCCTGGTTCAAGAGACCCAGTACTTC. Its protein product is CASSQGRGRAGGLVQETQYF.

The rearrangement links TRBV19 to TRBJ2-7, with a tentative D call TRBD1 (6 bases). The germline V gene has CDR1 LNHDA and CDR2 SQIVND (reference sequence). V shed 3 bases and J shed 2 bases, with 14 bases lying between them. CDR3 length: 15 residues. The CDR3 DNA reads as TGTGCCAGTAGTATCAGGGGCCCTCCCCCCTACGAGCAGTACTTC. This gives the protein CASSIRGPPPYEQYF.

The V call is TRBV11-2, the J call TRBJ2-6; a possible D gene is TRBD1 (6 bases). Germline V CDR1 and CDR2: SGHAT, FQNNGV. Trimming took 2 bases from V and 3 from J, leaving 20 bases between them. The CDR3 contains 19 residues. DNA of the CDR3: TGTGCCAGCAGCTTATACTACGGGACATCTCGGGGTGGGGCCAACGTCCTGACTTTC. Encoded protein: CASSLYYGTSRGGANVLTF.

The rearrangement links TRBV2 to TRBJ1-2; TRBD1 is a possible D gene (5 bases). Germline-derived CDR1 and CDR2 are SNHLY and FYNNEI. The CDR3 runs 13 residues. The V end was cut by 6 bases, the J end by 3 bases, with 11 bases between. CDR3 loop: CASRDRQHYGYTF. The CDR3 nucleotides read TGTGCCAGCAGGGATCGACAGCACTATGGCTACACCTTC.